These 5 T cell receptor beta chains were all obtained from the same sample, sequenced in a study of cytotoxic CD8 clonotypes in ibrutinib-treated CLL. TCRdb's table, derived via immunoSEQ multiplex PCR, lists solely in-frame clones and lacks some. The sample consists of 140,000 to 150,000 clones, about 78% of them appearing once. Sequencing used PBMCs, obtained after 24 months of ibrutinib treatment. These receptors all stem from a human donor with chronic lymphocytic leukemia.

The chain has TRBV11-1 and TRBJ2-5, with TRBD1 matching 10 bases. The CDR3 length is 16 residues. Germline-derived CDR1 and CDR2 are SGHAT and FQDESV (reference sequence). Germline trimming cut 5 bases from V and 5 bases from J; bases unmatched to any gene: 11. CDR3 sequence reads: CASSKGTGAERETQYF. CDR3 coding DNA: TGTGCCAGCAGCAAAGGGACAGGGGCCGAGAGGGAGACCCAGTACTTC.

The chain employs TRBV30 and TRBJ1-5; a possible D gene is TRBD1 (5 bases). The CDR3 loop spans 15 amino acids. Per germline, CDR1 GTSNPN and CDR2 SVGIG (reference sequence). Trimming stripped 1 base from V and 7 bases from J, with 17 bases between. In DNA form, the CDR3 reads TGTGCCTGGAGTGGTCGACAGAGAGTGGGCCAGCCCCAGCATTTT. It specifies CAWSGRQRVGQPQHF.

This clone was observed a single time. The chain uses TRBV20-1 and TRBJ2-7, with D unresolved. The CDR3 totals 11 residues. Germline V gene sequence: CDR1 DFQATT, CDR2 SNEGSKA (reference sequence). V shed 3 bases and J shed 2 bases, with 5 bases lying between them. The CDR3 DNA reads TGCAGTGCTAGGCGAACCTACGAGCAGTACTTC. It yields the protein CSARRTYEQYF.

In this sample, this clone turned up once. This chain uses TRBV5-1 with TRBJ2-2; 7 bases align to TRBD1. CDR3 length equals 15 residues. Germline loops: CDR1 SGHRS, CDR2 YFSETQ. V trimming: 0 bases; J trimming: 6 bases; junction bases outside the gene matches: 5. The CDR3 is CASSLGGQVAGELFF. In DNA form, the CDR3 reads TGCGCCAGCAGCTTGGGCGGACAGGTGGCCGGGGAGCTGTTTTTT. Full variable domain (remainder filled in from reference TRBV5-1 and TRBJ2-2): KAGVTQTPRYLIKTRGQQVTLSCSPISGHRSVSWYQQTPGQGLQFLFEYFSETQRNKGNFPGRFSGRQFSNSRSEMNVSTLELGDSALYLCASSLGGQVAGELFFGEGSRLTVL.

The rearrangement joins TRBV30 to TRBJ2-6; D remains ambiguous. The V gene's germline CDR1 is GTSNPN and CDR2 SVGIG (reference sequence). This CDR3 is 14 amino acids long. Trimming stripped 0 bases from V and 1 base from J, with 4 bases between. The chain's CDR3 is CAWSVGSGANVLTF. The CDR3 DNA reads as TGTGCCTGGAGTGTGGGATCTGGGGCCAACGTCCTGACTTTC. Looking up the rest from reference TRBV30 and TRBJ2-6 gives the full variable domain: SQTIHQWPATLVQPVGSPLSLECTVEGTSNPNLYWYRQAAGRGLQLLFYSVGIGQISSEVPQNLSASRPQDRQFILSSKKLLLSDSGFYLCAWSVGSGANVLTFGAGSRLTVL.